Listed below are T cell receptor beta chains from one sample, sequenced in a study of monozygotic twins with inflammatory bowel disease. From the 5' RACE reads, TCRdb lists one entry per CDR3 protein and no DNA. The sample holds some 170,000 distinct CDR3 sequences. Sequenced: blood. The receptors stem from a human donor with ulcerative colitis or Crohn's disease, or a healthy co-twin of an affected twin (not recorded which). Both conserved end residues are part of each CDR3.

V gene	J gene	CDR3 protein
TRBV7-2	TRBJ1-6	CASSLGTANSPLHF
TRBV7-9	TRBJ2-5	CASSWTPQETQYF
TRBV12-3/TRBV12-4	TRBJ2-1	CASSFWSGQPNYNEQFF
TRBV5-4	TRBJ1-6	CASSLRTGSSPLHF
TRBV6-1	TRBJ1-2	CASSSGQGPYGYTF
TRBV20-1	TRBJ2-1	CSAPTTASHNEQFF
TRBV4-2	TRBJ2-7	CASSPPPGQGARVQYF
TRBV4-1	TRBJ2-1	CASSQSRDRGRDEQFF
TRBV5-1	TRBJ2-2	CASRRTGDTGELFF
TRBV4-1	TRBJ2-3	CASSQATSTDTQYF
TRBV5-1	TRBJ2-5	CASSLAPLAGAGLETQYF
TRBV10-3	TRBJ1-2	CAISARDGGYTF
TRBV30	TRBJ2-1	CAWTGGLMASSYNEQFF